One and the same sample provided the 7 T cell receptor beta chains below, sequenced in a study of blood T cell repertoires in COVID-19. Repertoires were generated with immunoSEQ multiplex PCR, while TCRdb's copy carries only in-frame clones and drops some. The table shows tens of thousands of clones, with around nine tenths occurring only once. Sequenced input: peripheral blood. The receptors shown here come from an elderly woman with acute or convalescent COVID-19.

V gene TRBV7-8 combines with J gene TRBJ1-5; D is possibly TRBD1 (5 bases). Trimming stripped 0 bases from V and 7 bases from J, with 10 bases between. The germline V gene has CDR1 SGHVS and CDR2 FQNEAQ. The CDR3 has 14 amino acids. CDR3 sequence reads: CASSLAQGLQPQHF. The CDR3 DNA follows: TGTGCCAGCAGCTTAGCGCAGGGTTTACAGCCCCAGCATTTT. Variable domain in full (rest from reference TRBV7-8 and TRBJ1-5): GAGVSQSPRYKVAKRGQDVALRCDPISGHVSLFWYQQALGQGPEFLTYFQNEAQLDKSGLPSDRFFAERPEGSVSTLKIQRTQQEDSAVYLCASSLAQGLQPQHFGDGTRLSIL.

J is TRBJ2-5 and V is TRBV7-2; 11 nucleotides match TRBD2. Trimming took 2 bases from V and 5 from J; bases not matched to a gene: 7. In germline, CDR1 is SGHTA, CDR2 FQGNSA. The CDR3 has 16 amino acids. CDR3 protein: CASSLWLAGGGETQYF. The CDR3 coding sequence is TGTGCCAGCAGCTTATGGCTAGCGGGAGGCGGGGAGACCCAGTACTTC.

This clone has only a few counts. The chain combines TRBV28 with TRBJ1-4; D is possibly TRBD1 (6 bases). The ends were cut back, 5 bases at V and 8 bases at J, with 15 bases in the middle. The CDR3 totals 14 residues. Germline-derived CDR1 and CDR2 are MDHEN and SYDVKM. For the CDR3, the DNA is TGTGCCAGCAGTGGCCGGGACAACTTCGAAAAACTGTTTTTT. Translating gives CASSGRDNFEKLFF.

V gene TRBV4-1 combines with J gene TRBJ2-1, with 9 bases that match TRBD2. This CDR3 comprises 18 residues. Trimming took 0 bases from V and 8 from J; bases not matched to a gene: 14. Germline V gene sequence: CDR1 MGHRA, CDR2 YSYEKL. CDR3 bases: TGCGCCAGCAGCCAAGATCGCTTAGCGGGGGCCCCCTTAGATGAGCAGTTCTTC. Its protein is CASSQDRLAGAPLDEQFF.

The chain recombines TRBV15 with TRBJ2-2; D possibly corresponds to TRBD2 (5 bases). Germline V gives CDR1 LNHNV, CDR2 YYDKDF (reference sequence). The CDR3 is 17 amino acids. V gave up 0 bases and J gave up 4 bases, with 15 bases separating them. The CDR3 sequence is CATSRDFQLGSTGELFF. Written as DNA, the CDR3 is TGTGCCACCAGCAGAGATTTCCAGCTAGGGAGCACCGGGGAGCTGTTTTTT.

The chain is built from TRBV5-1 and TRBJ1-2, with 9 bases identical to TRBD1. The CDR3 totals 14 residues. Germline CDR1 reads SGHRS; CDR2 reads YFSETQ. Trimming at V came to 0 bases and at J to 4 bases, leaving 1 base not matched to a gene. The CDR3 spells CASSLGDRAYGYTF. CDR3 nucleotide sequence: TGCGCCAGCAGCTTGGGGGACAGGGCCTATGGCTACACCTTC.

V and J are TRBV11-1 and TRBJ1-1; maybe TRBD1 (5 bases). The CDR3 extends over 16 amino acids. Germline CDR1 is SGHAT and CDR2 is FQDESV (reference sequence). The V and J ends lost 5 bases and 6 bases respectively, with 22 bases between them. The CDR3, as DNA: TGTGCCAGCAGCGACCACCTGAGGTCAGGGAGGCCTGAAGCTTTCTTT. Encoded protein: CASSDHLRSGRPEAFF.